This TCR beta chain was observed in a study of OX40 agonist ivuxolimab in advanced cancers. This clone was counted between two and nine times. The antigen is not known. Whole-study findings and limits: On average, CD8+ T cells had more expanded clones than CD4+. Researchers did not establish what antigens the expanded peripheral T cells target.

Generated by immunoSEQ multiplex PCR, the TCRdb table keeps only in-frame clones and is missing some. The repertoire holds roughly 18,000 clones, with about 67% as singletons. The V gene lost 1 base and the J gene lost 8 bases, with 10 bases spanning the gap. This CDR3 has 14 amino acids. CDR1 is SGDLS, CDR2 YYNGEE, per germline. The rearrangement links TRBV9 to TRBJ1-6; D might be TRBD1 (5 bases). The clonotype originates from an adult with an advanced solid tumor such as melanoma, head and neck, liver or kidney cancer. The sample consisted of CD4+ or CD8+ T cells sorted from blood, taken in a trial of the OX40 agonist ivuxolimab. The DNA of the CDR3 is TGTGCCAGCAGCGTAAACCAGGGCTATTCACCCCTCCACTTT. Protein: CASSVNQGYSPLHF.